This is a list of T cell receptor beta chains from one sample in a study of blood T cell repertoires in COVID-19. The repertoire was sequenced with immunoSEQ multiplex PCR; TCRdb's copy has only in-frame clones and lacks some. The sample contains more than 150,000 clones, around 86% of which appear only once. Input material: peripheral blood. Every receptor here comes from a man between 65 and 85 years old who had recovered from COVID-19. The CDR3 runs from the conserved cysteine through the conserved F or W. The D gene is left open where the match is weak. Clone size is shown for a subset of rows, as once, few, many or a class of expanded clone.

clone size | J gene | V gene | D gene | CDR3 DNA | CDR3 protein
NA | TRBJ1-3 | TRBV7-8 | NA | TGTGCCAGCAGCTTAGTAGTAAGCGGCTACTCTGGAAACACCATATATTTT | CASSLVVSGYSGNTIYF
NA | TRBJ2-5 | TRBV9 | TRBD2 | TGTGCCAGCAGCGTAGCGGCCCAGACTAGCGGGGGACAAGAGACCCAGTACTTC | CASSVAAQTSGGQETQYF
NA | TRBJ1-5 | TRBV21-1 | NA | TGTGCCAGCAGCAATTGGCAGGGGGTTTATCAGCCCCAGCATTTT | CASSNWQGVYQPQHF
NA | TRBJ1-2 | TRBV5-6 | TRBD1 | TGTGCCAGCAGCTGGGACAGGGCGAGCTATGGCTACACCTTC | CASSWDRASYGYTF
NA | TRBJ2-7 | TRBV6-5 | NA | TGTGCCAGCGGCCTTGATAACTCCTACGAGCAGTACTTC | CASGLDNSYEQYF
NA | TRBJ2-2 | TRBV7-9 | NA | TGTGCCAGCAGCTTAGAGCTCGGGGTTACCGGGGAGCTGTTTTTT | CASSLELGVTGELFF
NA | TRBJ2-3 | TRBV4-1 | NA | TGCGCCAGCAGCCAGCTTAGCGGCAGCACAGATACGCAGTATTTT | CASSQLSGSTDTQYF
NA | TRBJ1-4 | TRBV27 | TRBD1 | TGTGCCAGCAGTTTCTTTCCCCCCGGGACAGAGAATGAAAAACTGTTTTTT | CASSFFPPGTENEKLFF
NA | TRBJ2-7 | TRBV5-5 | TRBD2 | TGTGCCAGCAGCTTAGATAGCGGGAGTGGGTACGAGCAGTACTTC | CASSLDSGSGYEQYF
NA | TRBJ2-1 | TRBV4-1 | TRBD2 | TGCGCCAGCAGCCAAGGTCTAGCGGGAGCCTACAATGAGCAGTTCTTC | CASSQGLAGAYNEQFF
NA | TRBJ2-7 | TRBV30 | TRBD2 | TGTGCCTGGTCAGGACTAGCGGGAGGTTCCTACGAGCAGTACTTC | CAWSGLAGGSYEQYF
NA | TRBJ1-2 | TRBV6-5 | NA | TGTGCCTGCCAGGATCGATACTATGGCTACACCTTC | CACQDRYYGYTF
few | TRBJ2-1 | TRBV5-4 | NA | TGTGCCAGCAGCCCGGTGGGACGGGAGCCCAATGAGCAGTTCTTC | CASSPVGREPNEQFF
NA | TRBJ2-3 | TRBV7-2 | TRBD2 | TGTGCCAGCAGCCACCCGAGGACTAGCGGGAGTAAGTTAGATACGCAGTATTTT | CASSHPRTSGSKLDTQYF
NA | TRBJ2-7 | TRBV28 | NA | TGTGCCAGCAGTGGGGGGGCGGGAGCCTACGAGCAGTACTTC | CASSGGAGAYEQYF
NA | TRBJ1-2 | TRBV7-2 | NA | TGTGCCAGCAGCTTGCGACAGGTCTATGGCTACACCTTC | CASSLRQVYGYTF
NA | TRBJ2-1 | TRBV6-2/TRBV6-3 | NA | TGTGCCAGCAGTTCCCTCCTAAAGCCAAGCGGCAATGAGCAGTTCTTC | CASSSLLKPSGNEQFF
NA | TRBJ2-1 | TRBV4-1 | NA | TGCGCCAGCAGCCCTCCTGACGGGAGAAATGAGCAGTTCTTC | CASSPPDGRNEQFF
NA | TRBJ1-1 | TRBV11-2 | NA | TGTGCCAGCAGCTTAGCACAGTACACTGAAGCTTTCTTT | CASSLAQYTEAFF
NA | TRBJ2-1 | TRBV6-1 | TRBD2 | TGTGCCAGCAGTGAATCCTTGGCGCTAGCGGGAGGAGAGCAGTTCTTC | CASSESLALAGGEQFF
NA | TRBJ1-4 | TRBV9 | NA | TGTGCCAGCAGCGTTTCGGGGTTTGAGAATGAAAAACTGTTTTTT | CASSVSGFENEKLFF
NA | TRBJ2-2 | TRBV19 | TRBD2 | TGTGCCAGTAGTACGACTAGCGGGAACACCGGGGAGCTGTTTTTT | CASSTTSGNTGELFF
few | TRBJ2-7 | TRBV5-1 | TRBD1 | TGCGCCAGCAGCCTGGACAGGGACTACGAGCAGTACTTC | CASSLDRDYEQYF
NA | TRBJ2-1 | TRBV11-2 | TRBD2 | TGTGCCAGCAGCCCGACTAGCGGGAGCGATTTCTACAATGAGCAGTTCTTC | CASSPTSGSDFYNEQFF